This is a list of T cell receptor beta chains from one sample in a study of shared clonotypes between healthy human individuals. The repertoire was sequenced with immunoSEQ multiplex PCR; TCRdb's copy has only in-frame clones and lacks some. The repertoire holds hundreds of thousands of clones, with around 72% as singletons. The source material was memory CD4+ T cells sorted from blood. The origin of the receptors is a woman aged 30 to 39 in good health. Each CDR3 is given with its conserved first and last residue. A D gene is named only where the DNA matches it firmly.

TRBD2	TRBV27	CASSSRLAGSSSYEQYF
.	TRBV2	CASKGALEQYF
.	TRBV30	CAWSVGGGMWNQPQHF
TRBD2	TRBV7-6	CASSTTSGSSYNEQFF
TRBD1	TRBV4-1	CASSQDPDVRQGKEGYTF
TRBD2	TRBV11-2	CASSLGQWSSGFFYEQYF
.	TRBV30	CAWSYWTSNTEAFF
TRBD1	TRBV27	CASSWDRESTEAFF
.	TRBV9	CASSAAGTLNTGELFF
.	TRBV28	CASENSFNTEAFF
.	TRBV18	CASSLQSNTEAFF
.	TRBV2	CASSVVLGTQYF
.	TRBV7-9	CASIGIYNEQFF
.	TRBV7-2	CASSFVTGELFF
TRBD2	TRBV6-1	CASSEFPPRTSGSTYEQYF
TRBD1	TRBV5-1	CASSLGQGAQETQYF
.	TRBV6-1	CASSDPRGKETQYF
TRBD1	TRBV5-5	CASSAGQASSGNTIYF
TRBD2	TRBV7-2	CASSFLGLAESPDQETQYF
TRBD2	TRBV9	CASGLAGTGELFF
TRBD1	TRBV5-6	CASSFGQGRYEQYF
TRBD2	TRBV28	CASSLIAGGGNEQFF
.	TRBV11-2	CASRRLTNYNEQFF
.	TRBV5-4	CASSSNYEQYF
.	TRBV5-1	CASSFGSSQAGELFF
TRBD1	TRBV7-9	CDDRVFSGNTIYF
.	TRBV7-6	CASSLGPGGTDTQYF
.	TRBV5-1	CASSLAAPREKLFF
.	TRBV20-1	CSARLREQYF
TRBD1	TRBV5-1	CASSSRGQGMSYNEQFF
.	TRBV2	CASSRDGTTNEKLFF
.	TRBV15	CATSRVDRDRSYEQYF
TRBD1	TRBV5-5	CASRSLPGQVADF
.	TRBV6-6	CASQGQPTDTQYF
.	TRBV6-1	CASRLEAELFF
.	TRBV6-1	CASSESRPGAETQYF
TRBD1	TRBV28	CASPPGTGGPEQYF